The 14 T cell receptor beta chains reported below all come from one sample, sequenced in a study of T cells in Graves' hyperthyroidism and ophthalmopathy. Amplification yielded TCR beta CDR3 regions, with RNA transcripts as the source. The HTBI set primed first-round TCR CDR3 RT-PCR. In TCRdb, the multiplex PCR reads were re-called with MiXCR into one record per CDR3 protein. The table records a few hundred thousand distinct CDR3 sequences, 15% to 18% of them present only once. The sample was blood. The receptors were sampled from a woman in her 30s with Graves' hyperthyroidism.

Only one count was recorded for this clonotype. With a much larger clone just one base away, this may be a read error. V and J are TRBV5-1 and TRBJ2-7, with 8 bases lining up with TRBD1. The CDR3 totals 14 residues. CDR1 SGHRS and CDR2 YFSETQ come from the germline V gene. This CDR3 is CASSKDRVTYGQYF. CDR3 nucleotide sequence: TGCGCCAGCAGCAAGGACAGGGTCACCTACGGGCAGTACTTC.

V and J are TRBV10-3 and TRBJ2-3, with 9 positions matching TRBD2. This CDR3 has 18 amino acids. J lost 2 bases, V lost 3 bases, and 12 bases had no gene match. From germline, CDR1 is ENHRY and CDR2 SYGVKD. In DNA form, the CDR3 reads TGTGCCATCAGTGAACCGGAGGTGGCTAGCGGGGACACAGATACGCAGTATTTT. This translates into CAISEPEVASGDTDTQYF.

The V and J genes are TRBV5-1 and TRBJ2-7; possibly TRBD2 for D (6 bases). V dropped 6 bases and J dropped 7 bases, with 20 bases sitting between them. The CDR3 consists of 14 residues. Germline V gives CDR1 SGHRS, CDR2 YFSETQ. The DNA for the CDR3 is TGCGCCAGCAACCGGGACTCCCATGCCGGGGAGCAGTACTTC. This encodes CASNRDSHAGEQYF.

Ten or more counts support this clonotype. The chain joins TRBV10-1 to TRBJ2-3, with 10 bases identical to TRBD2. Germline values: CDR1 WNHNN, CDR2 SYGVQD (reference sequence). After removal of 3 bases from V and 3 bases from J, the junction contained 6 bases not matched to a gene. The CDR3 runs 16 residues. DNA of the CDR3: TGCGCCAGCAGTGATCGAACTAGCGGGACGACAGATACGCAGTATTTT. This codes for CASSDRTSGTTDTQYF.

This clonotype was recorded a few times. The chain recombines TRBV15 with TRBJ1-5; no reliable D call. The V gene's germline CDR1 is LNHNV and CDR2 YYDKDF (reference sequence). CDR3 length: 15 residues. Trimming took off 0 bases at V and 3 bases at J, with 9 bases between the two ends. The CDR3 spells CATSRDKGPNQPQHF. The CDR3 DNA sequence: TGTGCCACCAGCAGAGATAAAGGTCCCAATCAGCCCCAGCATTTT. Full variable domain (remainder filled in from reference TRBV15 and TRBJ1-5): DAMVIQNPRYQVTQFGKPVTLSCSQTLNHNVMYWYQQKSSQAPKLLFHYYDKDFNNEADTPDNFQSRRPNTSFCFLDIRSPGLGDTAMYLCATSRDKGPNQPQHFGDGTRLSIL.

This clonotype was detected only a few times. The rearrangement joins TRBV20-1 to TRBJ2-7; D gene ambiguous. Germline V gives CDR1 DFQATT, CDR2 SNEGSKA (reference sequence). Trimming took 1 base from V and 7 from J, leaving 11 bases between them. This CDR3 comprises 12 residues. For the CDR3, the DNA is TGCAGTGCTAGAGGGAGATTTGAGGAGCAGTACTTC. Protein: CSARGRFEEQYF.

This clonotype was counted at least ten times. The rearrangement uses TRBV7-8 and TRBJ1-2; TRBD1 matches 11 bases. Germline V gene data show CDR1 as SGHVS and CDR2 as FQNEAQ. The J segment lost 7 bases and the V segment lost 5 bases, leaving 6 bases of the junction unmatched. The CDR3 consists of 14 residues. The CDR3: CASSLRTGGLGYTF. CDR3 DNA sequence: TGTGCCAGCAGCCTTCGGACAGGGGGCCTTGGCTACACCTTC. The entire variable domain, with the rest obtained from reference TRBV7-8 and TRBJ1-2, is as follows: GAGVSQSPRYKVAKRGQDVALRCDPISGHVSLFWYQQALGQGPEFLTYFQNEAQLDKSGLPSDRFFAERPEGSVSTLKIQRTQQEDSAVYLCASSLRTGGLGYTFGSGTRLTVV.

This clonotype has ten or more counts. This sequence joins TRBV6-2 or TRBV6-3 and TRBJ2-1, with 10 bases that match TRBD2. Germline V gene lookup returns CDR1 MNHEY and CDR2 SVGEGT. The CDR3 runs 15 residues. The V gene end was trimmed by 4 bases and the J gene end by 7 bases; junction bases not matched to a gene: 7. The CDR3 spells CASSLAGGTGNEQFF. The CDR3 DNA is TGTGCCAGCAGTTTAGCGGGAGGCACTGGGAATGAGCAGTTCTTC.

This clonotype came up a few times. V usage is TRBV10-1 and J usage is TRBJ2-7, with TRBD2 matching 9 bases. Trimming cost V 1 base and J 6 bases; bases outside gene matches: 10. CDR1 is WNHNN, CDR2 SYGVQD, per germline (reference sequence). The CDR3 length is 16 residues. The CDR3 nucleotides read TGCGCCAGCAGTGAGTATGCGCGGGAGGGCCGGATCGAGCAGTACTTC. Translation: CASSEYAREGRIEQYF.

This clonotype was recorded at least ten times. The chain joins TRBV27 to TRBJ2-7; 8 bases map to TRBD2. Trimming at V came to 6 bases and at J to 1 base, leaving 5 bases not matched to a gene. This CDR3 region has 14 residues. Germline CDR1 and CDR2: MNHEY and SMNVEV (reference sequence). DNA of the CDR3: TGTGCCAGCAGACGCCGGGAGGGTTCCTACGAGCAGTACTTC. This codes for CASRRREGSYEQYF.

V usage is TRBV7-2 and J usage is TRBJ1-1; no clear D. Trimming stripped 1 base from V and 0 bases from J, with 9 bases between. The CDR3 runs to 15 residues. In germline, CDR1 is SGHTA, CDR2 FQGNSA. This chain's CDR3 is CASSLVPAVNTEAFF. As DNA, the CDR3 is TGTGCCAGCAGCTTAGTCCCGGCGGTGAACACTGAAGCTTTCTTT.

Ten or more counts support this clonotype. The V gene is TRBV5-1, the J gene TRBJ2-2, with D maybe TRBD1 (6 bases). There are 15 residues in the CDR3. Deletions cut 2 bases from V and 5 bases from J, with 13 bases between. From germline, CDR1 is SGHRS and CDR2 YFSETQ. Here the CDR3 reads CASSFPGDPTGELFF. DNA of the CDR3: TGCGCCAGCAGCTTTCCAGGGGACCCTACCGGGGAGCTGTTTTTT.

This sequence joins TRBV9 and TRBJ2-7; 12 bases match TRBD2. CDR3 length: 16 residues. The germline V gene encodes CDR1 SGDLS and CDR2 YYNGEE. J gave up 3 bases and V 0 bases, and 4 bases lay outside the gene matches. The CDR3 nucleotides are TGTGCCAGCAGCGTAGGGACTAGCGGGACCGACTACGAGCAGTACTTC. Translation: CASSVGTSGTDYEQYF.

The gene calls are TRBV6-2 or TRBV6-3 and TRBJ2-2, with 10 bases aligning to TRBD1. J gave up 5 bases and V 9 bases, and 9 bases lay outside the gene matches. The germline gives CDR1 MNHEY, CDR2 SVGEGT. The CDR3 is 15 residues long. Here the CDR3 DNA reads TGTGCCAGTTTGTCGACAGGGGGCGGGACCGGGGAGCTGTTTTTT. Translated, it gives CASLSTGGGTGELFF.